One and the same sample provided the 20 T cell receptor beta chains below, sequenced in a study of blood T cell repertoires in COVID-19. Generated by immunoSEQ multiplex PCR, the TCRdb table keeps only in-frame clones and is missing some. In the table there are 81,000 or so clones, roughly 90% of which are singletons. The sequencing sample was made of peripheral blood. These receptors were obtained from a man in his 70s with active or convalescent COVID-19.

The chain carries TRBV11-2 and TRBJ1-5; possibly TRBD1 for D (5 bases). Trimming took 3 bases from V and 0 from J, leaving 9 bases between them. Germline CDR1 and CDR2: SGHAT and FQNNGV. CDR3 size: 15 residues. CDR3 loop: CASSFTGHSNQPQHF. DNA of the CDR3: TGTGCCAGCAGCTTTACAGGCCATAGCAATCAGCCCCAGCATTTT. The full variable domain, its missing parts supplied by reference TRBV11-2 and TRBJ1-5, is EAGVAQSPRYKIIEKRQSVAFWCNPISGHATLYWYQQILGQGPKLLIQFQNNGVVDDSQLPKDRFSAERLKGVDSTLKIQPAKLEDSAVYLCASSFTGHSNQPQHFGDGTRLSIL.

This sequence joins TRBV3-1 (or the pseudogene TRBV3-2) and TRBJ1-4; 7 bases agree with TRBD1. The CDR3 loop spans 17 amino acids. V dropped 1 base and J dropped 8; count of bases not matched to a gene: 13. Germline V gene sequence: CDR1 LGHDT, CDR2 YNNKEL (reference sequence). Written as DNA, the CDR3 is TGTGCCAGCAGCCAAGGCCAAGGGGGCGATTCCGGGGAAAAACTGTTTTTT. The encoded protein is CASSQGQGGDSGEKLFF.

In its sample, this clone was seen once. CDR3 sequence: CASNRGREAFF. The CDR3 DNA reads TGTGCCAGCAACAGGGGGCGAGAAGCTTTCTTT. This chain uses TRBV6-5 with TRBJ1-1; 9 bases are a match to TRBD1. This CDR3 has 11 amino acids. Germline trimming cut 7 bases from V and 8 bases from J; bases unmatched to any gene: 2. CDR1 and CDR2 from the germline V gene are MNHEY and SVGAGI.

V gene TRBV5-1 combines with J gene TRBJ2-5; TRBD1 aligns across 10 bases. Germline CDR1 and CDR2: SGHRS and YFSETQ. V lost 3 bases and J lost 4; bases outside the gene matches: 3. The CDR3 length is 14 residues. The CDR3 loop is CASSWGQGIETQYF. CDR3 nucleotide sequence: TGCGCCAGCAGCTGGGGACAGGGGATAGAGACCCAGTACTTC.

V gene TRBV27 combines with J gene TRBJ1-2; 7 bases agree with TRBD1. With V trimmed by 5 bases and J by 0 bases, 3 bases remained unmatched. CDR1 is MNHEY and CDR2 is SMNVEV in the germline V gene (reference sequence). CDR3 length equals 14 residues. The CDR3 reads CASSAGTANYGYTF. CDR3 coding DNA: TGTGCCAGCAGTGCCGGGACAGCTAACTATGGCTACACCTTC.

V gene TRBV9 combines with J gene TRBJ2-7; tentative D call: TRBD1 (5 bases). V shed 4 bases and J shed 2 bases, with 16 bases lying between them. This CDR3 comprises 15 residues. Germline-derived CDR1 and CDR2 are SGDLS and YYNGEE. The chain's CDR3 is CASSPGGWGTYEQYF. The DNA for the CDR3 is TGTGCCAGCAGCCCAGGCGGCTGGGGCACCTACGAGCAGTACTTC.

This clone was seen only a few times. The gene calls are TRBV6-2 or TRBV6-3 and TRBJ2-1, with 12 bases that match TRBD2. Trimming at V came to 6 bases and at J to 5 bases, leaving 11 bases not matched to a gene. CDR3 length: 17 residues. The germline CDR1 and CDR2 sequences are MNHEY and SVGEGT. Here the CDR3 reads CASSPPRLAGVNNEQFF. As DNA, the CDR3 is TGTGCCAGCAGCCCCCCTAGACTAGCGGGGGTAAACAATGAGCAGTTCTTC.

The chain uses TRBV24-1 and TRBJ1-2; D not resolved. Germline CDR1 is KGHDR and CDR2 is SFDVKD. CDR3 size: 12 residues. V dropped 4 bases and J dropped 10 bases, with 12 bases sitting between them. The CDR3 spells CATSDPNRHYTF. In DNA, the CDR3 is TGTGCCACCAGTGACCCGAACAGACACTACACCTTC.

V usage is TRBV5-1 and J usage is TRBJ2-7, with TRBD1 as a possible D gene (5 bases). This CDR3 comprises 13 residues. V gave up 4 bases and J gave up 2 bases, with 10 bases separating them. CDR1 is SGHRS and CDR2 is YFSETQ in the germline V gene. The CDR3 coding sequence is TGCGCCAGCAGCCGGACATATACCTACGAGCAGTACTTC. Translated, it gives CASSRTYTYEQYF.

This rearrangement joins TRBV5-1 to TRBJ1-1, with 7 bases matching TRBD1. Germline V gene lookup returns CDR1 SGHRS and CDR2 YFSETQ. CDR3 size: 14 residues. Trimming took 0 bases from V and 2 from J; bases not matched to a gene: 1. In nucleotides, the CDR3 is TGCGCCAGCAGCTTGGACAGGGGAAACACTGAAGCTTTCTTT. Its translation: CASSLDRGNTEAFF. Full variable domain (remainder filled in from reference TRBV5-1 and TRBJ1-1): KAGVTQTPRYLIKTRGQQVTLSCSPISGHRSVSWYQQTPGQGLQFLFEYFSETQRNKGNFPGRFSGRQFSNSRSEMNVSTLELGDSALYLCASSLDRGNTEAFFGQGTRLTVV.

The rearrangement joins TRBV7-2 to TRBJ2-2; 9 nucleotides match TRBD1. The CDR3 covers 14 residues. From germline, CDR1 is SGHTA and CDR2 FQGNSA. V shed 6 bases and J 7 bases; nucleotides not matched to a gene: 6. The CDR3 loop is CASRPGQGYGELFF. In DNA, the CDR3 is TGTGCCAGCAGGCCGGGACAGGGTTACGGGGAGCTGTTTTTT.

The chain uses TRBV3-1 (or the pseudogene TRBV3-2) and TRBJ1-2, with D tentatively TRBD1 (5 bases). Germline values: CDR1 LGHDT, CDR2 YNNKEL (reference sequence). The CDR3 has 18 amino acids. V was clipped by 4 bases and J by 1 base, with 22 bases between them. This CDR3 is CASSRSRTGAFFNYGYTF. CDR3 sequence (DNA): TGTGCCAGCAGCCGATCTCGAACAGGAGCTTTTTTTAACTATGGCTACACCTTC.

This clone was recorded once. V gene TRBV4-1 combines with J gene TRBJ1-2; no clear D gene. Per germline, CDR1 MGHRA and CDR2 YSYEKL. Trimming shortened V by 1 base and J by 8 bases, and 14 bases separated the two germline ends. This CDR3 is built from 14 residues. The CDR3, as DNA: TGCGCCAGCAGCCAAGCCCCACCCCCACGGGGCTACACCTTC. Its translation: CASSQAPPPRGYTF.

The chain uses TRBV5-1 and TRBJ2-7, with 10 nucleotides matching TRBD1. From germline, CDR1 is SGHRS and CDR2 YFSETQ. The CDR3 length is 19 residues. V lost 1 base and J lost 0; bases outside the gene matches: 13. Written as DNA, the CDR3 is TGCGCCAGCAGCTTGAAACGACAGGGGGCCAACGGTAGCTCCTACGAGCAGTACTTC. Its protein product is CASSLKRQGANGSSYEQYF.

The V call is TRBV28, the J call TRBJ1-4; no definite D call. The CDR3 sequence is 14 residues long. CDR1 and CDR2 from the germline V gene are MDHEN and SYDVKM. V was clipped by 7 bases and J by 5 bases, with 14 bases between them. The CDR3 reads CASTSSWANEKLFF. The CDR3 region has the DNA TGTGCCAGCACCTCCTCGTGGGCGAATGAAAAACTGTTTTTT.

The V and J genes are TRBV28 and TRBJ2-2; D might be TRBD2 (5 bases). V shed 7 bases and J shed 9 bases, with 15 bases lying between them. The germline V gene has CDR1 MDHEN and CDR2 SYDVKM. The length of the CDR3 is 13 residues. The CDR3 is CASTQTGSWELFF. The CDR3 nucleotides are TGTGCCAGCACCCAGACGGGAAGCTGGGAGCTGTTTTTT.

This clone showed up just a few times. J is TRBJ2-1 and V is TRBV7-7, with 11 bases matching TRBD2. V dropped 0 bases and J dropped 2; count of bases not matched to a gene: 9. Germline V lookup: CDR1 SSHAT, CDR2 FNYEAQ (reference sequence). The CDR3 sequence is 19 residues long. The CDR3 DNA follows: TGTGCCAGCAGCTTAGCCCCTAGCGGGGGGCCTAGCCCCTACAATGAGCAGTTCTTC. As protein: CASSLAPSGGPSPYNEQFF.

CDR3: CASSPTPAGVRGYTF. The CDR3 region has the DNA TGTGCCAGCAGCCCCACTCCGGCGGGGGTTCGGGGCTACACCTTC. The genes are TRBV5-6 and TRBJ1-2; tentative D call: TRBD1 (5 bases). This CDR3 comprises 15 residues. Germline V CDR1 and CDR2: SGHDT, YYEEEE. Trimming took 4 bases from V and 8 from J, leaving 21 bases between them.

The genes are TRBV19 and TRBJ2-4; possible D gene TRBD1, 6 bases. The CDR3 runs to 16 residues. Trimming pared 4 bases from V and 2 bases from J, leaving 15 bases between. Germline CDR1 and CDR2: LNHDA and SQIVND (reference sequence). The CDR3 is CASSSGQRTSKNIQYF. CDR3 in DNA: TGTGCCAGTAGTAGCGGACAGAGGACATCCAAAAACATTCAGTACTTC.

The CDR3 reads CASSKGLAETQYF. In nucleotides, the CDR3 is TGTGCCAGCAGCAAAGGACTAGCGGAGACCCAGTACTTC. V usage is TRBV7-3 and J usage is TRBJ2-5, with 9 bases lining up with TRBD2. Germline V CDR1 and CDR2: SGHTA, FQGTGA. Trimming removed 5 bases from V and 5 bases from J; junction bases left unmatched: 3. The CDR3 length is 13 residues.